This T cell receptor (beta chain) came from a study of T-cell reconstitution after alpha-beta-depleted transplantation in children. Study-wide results and caveats: Surviving recipient T cells and intrathymic progenitors accounted for some patients' high TCRbeta diversity at day 60. One year after transplant, T-cell counts and diversity came mostly from newly produced T cells. Reported findings indicate that, about two months after transplant, alpha-beta T cells came from several hundred expanded clones, which were derived from non-depleted graft cells.

Comments on this clonotype: The antigen is unknown.

During its preparation, the TCRbeta library received unique molecular identifiers. MiXCR was run by TCRdb on the PCR reads, yielding one entry per CDR3 protein. The data hold about 980,000 distinct CDR3 sequences, with about 29% observed a single time. V lost 0 bases and J lost 5, with 10 bases in between. Germline values: CDR1 KGHSH, CDR2 LQKENI. The CDR3 has 14 residues. The receptor's source is a boy younger than two who had a stem cell transplant for SCID, so the T cells may come from the graft donor. V and J are TRBV18 and TRBJ1-1; D call uncertain. This specimen was PBMCs, mostly from graft donor cells, taken 360 days after TCRalphabeta/CD19-depleted stem cell transplant. Here the CDR3 DNA reads TGTGCCAGCTCACCACCGGTGGTCGGGACTGAAGCTTTCTTT. It encodes CASSPPVVGTEAFF.